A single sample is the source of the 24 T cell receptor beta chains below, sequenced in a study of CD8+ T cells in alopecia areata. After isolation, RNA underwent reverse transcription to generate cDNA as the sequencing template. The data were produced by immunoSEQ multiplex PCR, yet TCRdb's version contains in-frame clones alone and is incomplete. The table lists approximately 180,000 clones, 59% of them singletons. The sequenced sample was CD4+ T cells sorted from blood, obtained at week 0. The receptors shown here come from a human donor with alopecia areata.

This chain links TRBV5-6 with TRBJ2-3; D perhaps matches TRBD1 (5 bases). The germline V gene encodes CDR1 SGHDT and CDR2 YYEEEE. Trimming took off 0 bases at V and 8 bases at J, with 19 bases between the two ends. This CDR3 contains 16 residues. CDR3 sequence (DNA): TGTGCCAGCAGCTTGGATTGGAGTGACAGAACCTCTACGCAGTATTTT. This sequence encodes CASSLDWSDRTSTQYF.

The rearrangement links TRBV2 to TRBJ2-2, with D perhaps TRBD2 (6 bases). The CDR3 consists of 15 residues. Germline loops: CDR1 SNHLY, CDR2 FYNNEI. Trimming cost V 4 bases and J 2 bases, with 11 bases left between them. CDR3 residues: CASSVEGLNTGELFF. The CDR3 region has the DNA TGTGCCAGCAGTGTAGAAGGACTAAACACCGGGGAGCTGTTTTTT.

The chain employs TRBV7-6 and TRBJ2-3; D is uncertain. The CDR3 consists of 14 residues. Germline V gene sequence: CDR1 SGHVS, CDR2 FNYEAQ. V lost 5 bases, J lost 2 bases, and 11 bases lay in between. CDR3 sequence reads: CASSLSGDTDTQYF. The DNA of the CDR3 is TGTGCCAGCAGCCTCTCTGGGGACACAGATACGCAGTATTTT.

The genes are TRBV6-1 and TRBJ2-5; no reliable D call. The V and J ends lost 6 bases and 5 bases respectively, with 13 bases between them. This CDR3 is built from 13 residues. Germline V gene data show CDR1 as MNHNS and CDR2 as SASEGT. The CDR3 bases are TGTGCCAGCAGGCAAGACTTCTCCGAGACCCAGTACTTC. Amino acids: CASRQDFSETQYF.

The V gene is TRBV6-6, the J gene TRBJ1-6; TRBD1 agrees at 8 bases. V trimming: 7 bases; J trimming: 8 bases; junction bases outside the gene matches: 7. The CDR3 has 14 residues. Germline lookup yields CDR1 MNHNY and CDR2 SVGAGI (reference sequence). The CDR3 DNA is TGTGCCAGCACCCTAGGACAGGGCGATTCACCCCTCCACTTT. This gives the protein CASTLGQGDSPLHF.

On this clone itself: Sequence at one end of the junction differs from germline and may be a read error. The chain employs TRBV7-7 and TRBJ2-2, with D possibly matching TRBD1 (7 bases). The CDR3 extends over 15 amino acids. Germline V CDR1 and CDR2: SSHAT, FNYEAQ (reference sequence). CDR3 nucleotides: TGTGCTAGCAGTCAGACAGGGCGGGGAGCCGGGGAGCTGTTTTTT. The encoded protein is CASSQTGRGAGELFF.

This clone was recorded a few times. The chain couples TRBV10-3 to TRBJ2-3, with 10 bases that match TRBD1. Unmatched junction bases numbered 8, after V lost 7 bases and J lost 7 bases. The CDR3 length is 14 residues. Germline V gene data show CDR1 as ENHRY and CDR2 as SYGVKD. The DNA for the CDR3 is TGTGCCATCATGACAGGGGGCGGTGATTATACGCAGTATTTT. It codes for CAIMTGGGDYTQYF.

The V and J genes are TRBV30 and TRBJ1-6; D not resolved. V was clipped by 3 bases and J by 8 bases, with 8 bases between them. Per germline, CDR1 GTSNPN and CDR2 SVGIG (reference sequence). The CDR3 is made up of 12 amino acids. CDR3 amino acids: CAWSHPHSPLHF. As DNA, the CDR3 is TGTGCCTGGAGCCATCCCCATTCACCCCTCCACTTT.

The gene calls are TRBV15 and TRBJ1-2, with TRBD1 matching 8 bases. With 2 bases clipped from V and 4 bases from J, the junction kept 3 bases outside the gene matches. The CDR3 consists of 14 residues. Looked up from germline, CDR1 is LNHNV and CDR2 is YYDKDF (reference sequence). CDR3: CATSRLGQVYGYTF. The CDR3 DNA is TGTGCCACCAGCAGACTGGGACAGGTCTATGGCTACACCTTC.

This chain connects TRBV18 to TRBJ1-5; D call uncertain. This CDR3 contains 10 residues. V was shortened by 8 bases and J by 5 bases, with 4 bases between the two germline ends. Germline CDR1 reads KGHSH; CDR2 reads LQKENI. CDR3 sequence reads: CASADQPQHF. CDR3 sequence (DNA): TGTGCCAGCGCTGATCAGCCCCAGCATTTT.

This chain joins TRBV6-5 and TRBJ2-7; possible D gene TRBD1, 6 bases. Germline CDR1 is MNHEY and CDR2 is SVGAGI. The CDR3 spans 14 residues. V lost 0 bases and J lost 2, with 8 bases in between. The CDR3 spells CASSYSAGAYEQYF. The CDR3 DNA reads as TGTGCCAGCAGTTACTCGGCAGGGGCCTACGAGCAGTACTTC.

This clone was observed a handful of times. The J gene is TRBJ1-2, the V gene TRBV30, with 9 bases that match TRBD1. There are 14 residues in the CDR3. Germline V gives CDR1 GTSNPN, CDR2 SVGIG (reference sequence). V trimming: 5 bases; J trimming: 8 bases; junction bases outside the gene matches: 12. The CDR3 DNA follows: TGTGCCTGGGGCAAATCAAGACAGGGGGGAGGCTACACCTTC. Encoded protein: CAWGKSRQGGGYTF.

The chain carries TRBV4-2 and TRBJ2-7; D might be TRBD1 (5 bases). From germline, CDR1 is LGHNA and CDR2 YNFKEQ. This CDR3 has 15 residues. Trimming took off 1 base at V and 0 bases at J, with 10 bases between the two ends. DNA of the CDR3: TGTGCCAGCAGCCAAGTGGGCAGGGACTCCTACGAGCAGTACTTC. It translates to CASSQVGRDSYEQYF.

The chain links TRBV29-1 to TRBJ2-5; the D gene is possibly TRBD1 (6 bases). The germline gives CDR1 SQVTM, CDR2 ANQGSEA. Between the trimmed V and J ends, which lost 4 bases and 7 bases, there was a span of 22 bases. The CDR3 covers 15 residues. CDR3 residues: CSVGLAGTKGRTQYF. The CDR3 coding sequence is TGCAGCGTTGGACTGGCCGGGACAAAGGGCAGGACCCAGTACTTC.

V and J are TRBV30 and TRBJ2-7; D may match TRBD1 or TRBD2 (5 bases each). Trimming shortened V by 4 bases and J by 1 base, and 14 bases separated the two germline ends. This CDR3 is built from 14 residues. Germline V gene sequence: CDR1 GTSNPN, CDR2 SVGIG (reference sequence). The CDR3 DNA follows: TGTGCCTGGATACGCCGGGGCTCGTCCTACGAGCAGTACTTC. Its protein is CAWIRRGSSYEQYF. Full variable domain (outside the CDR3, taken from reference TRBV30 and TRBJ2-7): SQTIHQWPATLVQPVGSPLSLECTVEGTSNPNLYWYRQAAGRGLQLLFYSVGIGQISSEVPQNLSASRPQDRQFILSSKKLLLSDSGFYLCAWIRRGSSYEQYFGPGTRLTVT.

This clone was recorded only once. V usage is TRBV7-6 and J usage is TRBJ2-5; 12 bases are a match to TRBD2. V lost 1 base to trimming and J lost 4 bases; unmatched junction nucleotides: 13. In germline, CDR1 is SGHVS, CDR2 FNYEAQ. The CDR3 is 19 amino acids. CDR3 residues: CASSLEASGGVNLGETQYF. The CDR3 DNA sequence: TGTGCCAGCAGCTTAGAAGCTAGCGGGGGGGTTAATTTGGGAGAGACCCAGTACTTC.

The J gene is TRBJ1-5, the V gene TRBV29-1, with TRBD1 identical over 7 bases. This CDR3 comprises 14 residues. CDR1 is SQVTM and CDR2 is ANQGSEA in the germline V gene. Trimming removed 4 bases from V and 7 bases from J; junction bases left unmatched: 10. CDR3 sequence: CSVATGEKRQPQHF. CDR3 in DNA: TGCAGCGTTGCTACAGGGGAAAAAAGACAGCCCCAGCATTTT.

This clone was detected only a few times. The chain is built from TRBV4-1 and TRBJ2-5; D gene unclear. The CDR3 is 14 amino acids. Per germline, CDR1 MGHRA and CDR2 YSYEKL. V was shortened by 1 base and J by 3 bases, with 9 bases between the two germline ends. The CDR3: CASSQAEREETQYF. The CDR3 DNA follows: TGCGCCAGCAGCCAAGCGGAACGAGAAGAGACCCAGTACTTC.

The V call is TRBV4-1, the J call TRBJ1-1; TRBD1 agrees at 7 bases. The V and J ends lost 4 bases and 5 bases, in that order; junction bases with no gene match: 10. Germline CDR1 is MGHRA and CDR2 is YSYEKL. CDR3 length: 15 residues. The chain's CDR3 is CASSPYRQGRTEAFF. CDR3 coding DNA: TGCGCCAGCAGCCCATACAGACAGGGAAGGACTGAAGCTTTCTTT.

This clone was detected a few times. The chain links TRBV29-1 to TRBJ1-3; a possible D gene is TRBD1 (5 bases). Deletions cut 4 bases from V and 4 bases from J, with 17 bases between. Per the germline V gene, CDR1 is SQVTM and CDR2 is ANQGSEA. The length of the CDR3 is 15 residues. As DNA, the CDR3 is TGCAGCGTTGCGGGGGGATCTGCCTCGGGAAACACCATATATTTT. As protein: CSVAGGSASGNTIYF.

In DNA, the CDR3 is TGTGCCAGCAGCTTGTTTGGCATCCGGTTTCAGCCCCAGCATTTT. It encodes CASSLFGIRFQPQHF. The chain joins TRBV5-6 to TRBJ1-5; D not certain. Trimming took 1 base from V and 6 from J, leaving 14 bases between them. CDR1 and CDR2 from the germline V gene are SGHDT and YYEEEE. The CDR3 spans 15 residues. Based on the CDR3 plus reference TRBV5-6 and TRBJ1-5, the full variable domain is DAGVTQSPTHLIKTRGQQVTLRCSPKSGHDTVSWYQQALGQGPQFIFQYYEEEERQRGNFPDRFSGHQFPNYSSELNVNALLLGDSALYLCASSLFGIRFQPQHFGDGTRLSIL.

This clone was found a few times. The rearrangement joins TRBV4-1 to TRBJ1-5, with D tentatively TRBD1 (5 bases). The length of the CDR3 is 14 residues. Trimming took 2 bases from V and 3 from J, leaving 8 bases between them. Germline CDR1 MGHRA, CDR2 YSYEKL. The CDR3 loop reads CASSQRQNNQPQHF. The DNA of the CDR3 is TGCGCCAGCAGCCAAAGACAGAACAATCAGCCCCAGCATTTT.

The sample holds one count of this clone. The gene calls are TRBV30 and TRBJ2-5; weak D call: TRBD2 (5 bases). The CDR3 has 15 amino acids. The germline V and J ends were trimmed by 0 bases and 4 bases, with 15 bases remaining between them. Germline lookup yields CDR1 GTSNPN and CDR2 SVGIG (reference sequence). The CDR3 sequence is CAWSVQAGGRETQYF. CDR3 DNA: TGTGCCTGGAGTGTACAAGCAGGAGGCCGAGAGACCCAGTACTTC.

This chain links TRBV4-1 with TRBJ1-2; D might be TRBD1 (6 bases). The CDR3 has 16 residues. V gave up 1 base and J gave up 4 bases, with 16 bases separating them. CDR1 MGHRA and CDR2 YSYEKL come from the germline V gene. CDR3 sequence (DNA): TGCGCCAGCAGCCAAGGAGGGGGGAGGGGATCCTATGGCTACACCTTC. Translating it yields CASSQGGGRGSYGYTF.